This TCR beta chain was sequenced for a study of T cells after posttransplantation cyclophosphamide. Sequencing was performed with immunoSEQ multiplex PCR; in TCRdb, only in-frame clones are kept and a portion is missing. The sample holds some 40,000 clones, and no clone turns up only once. As regards this clone: Its antigen remains unidentified. Mismatch with germline at one junction end may stem from a read error.

General observations from the study: Recipient CMV seropositivity and CMV reactivation strongly tracked TRB clonality. TRB overlap between skin or GI tissue T cells and blood was limited.

This related bone marrow graft donor gave peripheral blood on the day of marrow donation. The CDR3 is made up of 17 amino acids. Germline loops: CDR1 KGHSH, CDR2 LQKENI. The sequence was collected from a man between 40 and 49 years old in good health, CMV-negative, and a related stem cell transplant donor. Input material: PBMCs. The gene calls are TRBV18 and TRBJ2-1; D not resolved. CDR3 nucleotide sequence: TGTGCCAGCTCATCAGTCTTATCTAGACTTACATACATTGAGCAGTTCTTC. This gives the protein CASSSVLSRLTYIEQFF.